Below are 10 T cell receptor beta chains sequenced from a single sample in a study of read filtering for tumor transcriptome and immune sequencing. Molecular barcoded adaptors covering alpha/delta and beta/gamma chains were used on 400 ng RNA. MiXCR was run by TCRdb on the reads, yielding one entry per CDR3 protein. Here the sample spans tens of thousands of distinct CDR3 sequences, around a fifth being singletons. Sequenced material: a population of CD138-negative cells sorted from bone marrow. Receptor source: a donor aged 40 or older with multiple myeloma.

This clonotype was seen at least ten times. This chain links TRBV19 with TRBJ2-1; the D gene is possibly TRBD2 (6 bases). Trimming took off 8 bases at V and 4 bases at J, with 15 bases between the two ends. Per germline, CDR1 LNHDA and CDR2 SQIVND (reference sequence). The CDR3 is 14 residues long. CDR3 residues: CASSTSTFYNEQFF. In nucleotides, the CDR3 is TGTGCCAGTTCCACTAGCACTTTTTACAATGAGCAGTTCTTC.

This clonotype has just one count. A junction end diverges from the germline sequence, so it may reflect a read error. This chain joins TRBV7-8 and TRBJ2-7, with D possibly TRBD2 on 5 matching bases. Per the germline V gene, CDR1 is SGHVS and CDR2 is FQNEAQ. This CDR3 has 13 residues. CDR3 region: CASSLGGDYEQHF. The CDR3 DNA sequence: TGTGCCAGCAGCTTAGGAGGTGACTACGAGCAGCACTTC.

This clonotype was seen ten or more times. The gene calls are TRBV5-1 and TRBJ1-1; D might be TRBD1 (5 bases). This CDR3 spans 13 amino acids. Germline V gene data show CDR1 as SGHRS and CDR2 as YFSETQ. Trimming took 0 bases from V and 4 from J, leaving 7 bases between them. In DNA, the CDR3 is TGCGCCAGCAGCTTGGACAGGTTCACTGAAGCTTTCTTT. Translating it yields CASSLDRFTEAFF.

The table lists this clonotype with many counts. The chain uses TRBV20-1 and TRBJ2-7, with D possibly TRBD1 on 5 matching bases. This CDR3 is 11 amino acids long. The germline V gene has CDR1 DFQATT and CDR2 SNEGSKA (reference sequence). Trimming shortened V by 6 bases and J by 3 bases, and 9 bases separated the two germline ends. The CDR3 bases are TGCAGTGCAGAAGACAGCTACGAGCAGTACTTC. Translated, it gives CSAEDSYEQYF.

This clonotype showed up many times. The chain has TRBV2 and TRBJ2-4; 7 nucleotides match TRBD2. V was clipped by 1 base and J by 3 bases; unmatched bases: 0. The CDR3 extends over 14 amino acids. Germline CDR1 reads SNHLY; CDR2 reads FYNNEI. The CDR3 here is CASSEGTSKNIQYF. CDR3 nucleotides: TGTGCCAGCAGTGAAGGGACTAGCAAAAACATTCAGTACTTC.

This clonotype appeared many times. J is TRBJ1-1 and V is TRBV28; 12 bases align to TRBD1. CDR1 MDHEN and CDR2 SYDVKM come from the germline V gene. The J segment lost 1 base and the V segment lost 5 bases, leaving 5 bases of the junction unmatched. The CDR3 is made up of 16 amino acids. CDR3 loop: CASSPGQGAGNTEAFF. CDR3 nucleotide sequence: TGTGCCAGCAGTCCGGGACAGGGGGCTGGGAACACTGAAGCTTTCTTT.

This clonotype was seen ten or more times. The chain carries TRBV20-1 and TRBJ2-1; TRBD2 agrees at 8 bases. CDR3 size: 13 residues. Per germline, CDR1 DFQATT and CDR2 SNEGSKA (reference sequence). The V and J ends lost 3 bases and 9 bases, in that order; junction bases with no gene match: 7. The DNA of the CDR3 is TGCAGTGCTAGTGCGGGAGGATCGAGTGAGCAGTTCTTC. Translating gives CSASAGGSSEQFF.

This clonotype was observed many times. The rearrangement links TRBV28 to TRBJ2-6; D remains ambiguous. From germline, CDR1 is MDHEN and CDR2 SYDVKM. The CDR3 has 19 amino acids. Trimming stripped 3 bases from V and 0 bases from J, with 18 bases between. CDR3 sequence: CASSFFSVLPSSGANVLTF. CDR3 nucleotide sequence: TGTGCCAGCAGTTTTTTCAGTGTACTTCCGAGCTCTGGGGCCAACGTCCTGACTTTC.

This clonotype was seen repeatedly, ten times or more. The CDR3 DNA sequence: TGTGCCAGCAGCTCCTTCCAGGGGCTTATCTACAATGAGCAGTTCTTC. It codes for CASSSFQGLIYNEQFF. The rearrangement links TRBV11-2 to TRBJ2-1, with D tentatively TRBD1 (6 bases). V was trimmed by 4 bases and J by 3 bases, leaving 16 bases between them. Germline loops: CDR1 SGHAT, CDR2 FQNNGV. This CDR3 has 16 residues.

This clonotype was counted a few times. The chain has TRBV28 and TRBJ2-1; D might be TRBD2 (7 bases). The CDR3 consists of 15 residues. Germline V gene sequence: CDR1 MDHEN, CDR2 SYDVKM. V was cut by 5 bases and J by 5 bases, with 16 bases left in between. CDR3 residues: CASSPRGGLDNEQFF. Written as DNA, the CDR3 is TGTGCCAGCAGTCCGAGGGGGGGTCTAGACAATGAGCAGTTCTTC.